This TCR beta chain was recorded in a study of blood T cell repertoires in COVID-19. Across the study: COVID-19 samples collected from the United States, Italy and Spain covered acute and convalescent phases. Sample material is recorded as cDNA or gDNA derived from T cells, B-cell-depleted T cells, or PBMCs.

The CDR3 sequence is 13 residues long. Trimming cost V 6 bases and J 2 bases, with 5 bases left between them. The table lists this clone with a few counts. TCRdb keeps only in-frame clones here, not all; method: immunoSEQ multiplex PCR. The sample shows tens of thousands of clones, 60% to 85% of them seen only once. The sequence derives from a man in his 70s with active or convalescent COVID-19. The specimen sequenced was peripheral blood. The gene calls are TRBV12-3 or TRBV12-4 and TRBJ2-6; unclear D gene. CDR3 amino acids: CASSNPGANVLTF. CDR3 in DNA: TGTGCCAGCAGCAATCCTGGGGCCAACGTCCTGACTTTC.